These 13 T cell receptor beta chains were sequenced from one sample in a study of shared clonotypes between healthy human individuals. The data were produced by immunoSEQ multiplex PCR, yet TCRdb's version contains in-frame clones alone and is incomplete. The table includes roughly 1 million clones, approximately 80% detected once. The sequenced material came from memory CD4+ T cells from PBMCs. Indicated subset: CD45RA-negative fraction. These receptors all stem from a man between 18 and 29 years old in good health. Some clones in this sample may be carry-over from other donors' samples.

The CDR3 DNA reads as TGTGCCAGCAGCCTGGTTCCCAGGCTCTCCCGGACCGACGAGCAGTACTTC. Its protein is CASSLVPRLSRTDEQYF. The V gene is TRBV5-6, the J gene TRBJ2-7; D call uncertain. This CDR3 contains 17 residues. The germline CDR1 and CDR2 sequences are SGHDT and YYEEEE. V was trimmed by 4 bases and J by 5 bases, leaving 25 bases between them. Filled out from reference TRBV5-6 and TRBJ2-7, the complete variable domain reads DAGVTQSPTHLIKTRGQQVTLRCSPKSGHDTVSWYQQALGQGPQFIFQYYEEEERQRGNFPDRFSGHQFPNYSSELNVNALLLGDSALYLCASSLVPRLSRTDEQYFGPGTRLTVT.

The rearrangement uses TRBV2 and TRBJ1-2, with 9 bases matching TRBD1. Germline loops: CDR1 SNHLY, CDR2 FYNNEI. This CDR3 contains 14 residues. Trimming at V came to 7 bases and at J to 8 bases, leaving 11 bases not matched to a gene. This CDR3 reads CASTRDRDSRGYTF. DNA of the CDR3: TGTGCCAGCACTAGGGACAGGGACTCTAGAGGCTACACCTTC.

This chain connects TRBV20-1 to TRBJ1-4; D gene unclear. This CDR3 is 10 amino acids long. V was trimmed by 3 bases and J by 15 bases, leaving 11 bases between them. Germline V gene lookup returns CDR1 DFQATT and CDR2 SNEGSKA (reference sequence). For the CDR3, the DNA is TGCAGTGCTAGGGTGGGTCGGGTGTTTTTT. Translated: CSARVGRVFF.

This clone was seen only a few times. A read error may produce the germline difference seen at one junction end. The chain carries TRBV7-9 and TRBJ1-1, with D possibly TRBD1 on 5 matching bases. This CDR3 has 11 residues. CDR1 and CDR2 (germline): SEHNR, FQNEAQ (reference sequence). The DNA of the CDR3 is TGTGCCAGCAGCTCCGGGAGAGCGGGGCTCTTT. This gives the protein CASSSGRAGLF.

The rearrangement uses TRBV9 and TRBJ2-7; 8 positions agree with TRBD2. CDR3 length: 14 amino acids. CDR1 SGDLS and CDR2 YYNGEE come from the germline V gene. V was clipped by 3 bases and J by 2 bases; unmatched bases: 4. CDR3: CASSAQAGAYEQYF. Written as DNA, the CDR3 is TGTGCCAGCAGCGCCCAAGCGGGGGCCTACGAGCAGTACTTC.

This clone was recorded once. This chain links TRBV9 with TRBJ2-7; the match to TRBD2 covers 9 bases. V shed 4 bases and J 3 bases; nucleotides not matched to a gene: 11. Germline V CDR1 and CDR2: SGDLS, YYNGEE. CDR3 size: 16 residues. The CDR3 reads CASSTGRASGIYEQYF. The CDR3 nucleotides read TGTGCCAGCAGCACCGGAAGGGCTAGCGGGATCTACGAGCAGTACTTC. The full variable domain, rest sourced from reference TRBV9 and TRBJ2-7, is DSGVTQTPKHLITATGQRVTLRCSPRSGDLSVYWYQQSLDQGLQFLIQYYNGEERAKGNILERFSAQQFPDLHSELNLSSLELGDSALYFCASSTGRASGIYEQYFGPGTRLTVT.

This clone showed up just a few times. The V and J genes are TRBV10-3 and TRBJ2-1; the D is unclear. With 8 bases removed from V and 4 bases from J, the gap between germline ends came to 15 bases. The CDR3 contains 14 residues. CDR1 is ENHRY and CDR2 is SYGVKD in the germline V gene. In DNA, the CDR3 is TGTGCCATCCGCGAAATGACGGCGTACAATGAGCAGTTCTTC. This codes for CAIREMTAYNEQFF.

This chain uses TRBV6-6 with TRBJ2-7; tentative D call: TRBD2 (5 bases). Trimming took off 5 bases at V and 5 bases at J, with 10 bases between the two ends. Germline V gives CDR1 MNHNY, CDR2 SVGAGI (reference sequence). The CDR3 extends over 12 amino acids. The CDR3 reads CASSPSFNEQYF. The CDR3 region has the DNA TGTGCCAGCAGTCCTAGCTTCAACGAGCAGTACTTC.

CDR3 DNA: TGTGCCAGCAGCTCCCCTGAGTGGATTCGGGACACTGAAGCTTTCTTT. Protein: CASSSPEWIRDTEAFF. V usage is TRBV11-2 and J usage is TRBJ1-1; D unresolved. The V and J ends lost 4 bases and 3 bases respectively, with 18 bases between them. The V gene's germline CDR1 is SGHAT and CDR2 FQNNGV. The CDR3 extends over 16 amino acids.

This clone appeared a few times. The V gene is TRBV4-2, the J gene TRBJ2-2, with a possible D match to TRBD2 (6 bases). The CDR3 consists of 16 residues. Trimming shortened V by 1 base and J by 1 base, and 10 bases separated the two germline ends. Germline loops: CDR1 LGHNA, CDR2 YNFKEQ. The CDR3 coding sequence is TGTGCCAGCAGCCAAGCCGGGACTGAGAACACCGGGGAGCTGTTTTTT. Residues: CASSQAGTENTGELFF.

The V and J genes are TRBV5-1 and TRBJ2-5; 9 bases align to TRBD1. The DNA end is a closer match to TRBJ2-7, so the J assignment may be wrong. Per the germline V gene, CDR1 is SGHRS and CDR2 is YFSETQ. The length of the CDR3 is 16 residues. As DNA, the CDR3 is TGCGCCAGCAGCTTGAACCCCGGGACAGGGATGAACGAGCAGTACTTC. Protein product: CASSLNPGTGMNEQYF.

This clone was counted many times. This CDR3 is also generated by other DNA sequences in the sample. V and J are TRBV29-1 and TRBJ1-5; 9 bases are shared with TRBD1. This CDR3 has 13 residues. The germline V gene encodes CDR1 SQVTM and CDR2 ANQGSEA. J lost 5 bases, V lost 4 bases, and 3 bases had no gene match. The CDR3 reads CSVADRGDQPQHF. DNA of the CDR3: TGCAGCGTTGCGGACAGGGGCGATCAGCCCCAGCATTTT. The full variable domain, completed using reference TRBV29-1 and TRBJ1-5, is SAVISQKPSRDICQRGTSLTIQCQVDSQVTMMFWYRQQPGQSLTLIATANQGSEATYESGFVIDKFPISRPNLTFSTLTVSNMSPEDSSIYLCSVADRGDQPQHFGDGTRLSIL.

V gene TRBV11-1 combines with J gene TRBJ1-1, with D unclear. Trimming stripped 6 bases from V and 5 bases from J, with 13 bases between. Germline CDR1 reads SGHAT; CDR2 reads FQDESV (reference sequence). This CDR3 has 13 residues. The CDR3 is CASRLTSGTEAFF. The CDR3 nucleotides read TGTGCCAGCAGATTAACCTCGGGAACTGAAGCTTTCTTT.